The 23 T cell receptor beta chains listed next were all sequenced from one sample in a study of blood T cell repertoires in COVID-19. The table came from immunoSEQ multiplex PCR; TCRdb's copy has only in-frame clones and leaves some out. Of roughly 140,000 clones in the sample, 70% to 85% were seen once. Sequenced: peripheral blood. The receptor source for this set is a woman between 50 and 59 years old with acute or convalescent COVID-19.

The V call is TRBV7-2, the J call TRBJ2-2; a possible D gene is TRBD2 (5 bases). With 0 bases removed from V and 1 base from J, the gap between germline ends came to 9 bases. Germline CDR1 and CDR2: SGHTA and FQGNSA. The CDR3 loop spans 16 amino acids. In DNA form, the CDR3 reads TGTGCCAGCAGCTTAGCGTCACGGGGGAACACCGGGGAGCTGTTTTTT. Translating gives CASSLASRGNTGELFF.

This chain joins TRBV15 and TRBJ1-5; D is ambiguous. The ends were cut back, 0 bases at V and 4 bases at J, with 19 bases in the middle. This CDR3 spans 18 amino acids. Germline lookup yields CDR1 LNHNV and CDR2 YYDKDF (reference sequence). The CDR3 spells CATSRDGVPGFPNQPQHF. The CDR3 bases are TGTGCCACCAGCAGAGATGGGGTTCCGGGGTTTCCTAATCAGCCCCAGCATTTT.

J is TRBJ2-7 and V is TRBV27; 8 bases align to TRBD2. Germline trimming cut 6 bases from V and 3 bases from J; bases unmatched to any gene: 10. The CDR3 loop spans 15 amino acids. Per the germline V gene, CDR1 is MNHEY and CDR2 is SMNVEV (reference sequence). In DNA form, the CDR3 reads TGTGCCAGCAGATCTGCGGGGGGACGGAACTACGAGCAGTACTTC. Its protein is CASRSAGGRNYEQYF.

J is TRBJ1-1 and V is TRBV27; D may be TRBD1 (6 bases). Germline assignment: CDR1 MNHEY and CDR2 SMNVEV (reference sequence). CDR3 size: 14 residues. V lost 6 bases and J lost 4, with 15 bases in between. CDR3 in DNA: TGTGCCAGCAGGGGGGCAGGGGATTTCACTGAAGCTTTCTTT. Protein sequence: CASRGAGDFTEAFF.

The rearrangement uses TRBV5-1 and TRBJ2-3; TRBD2 matches 8 bases. The ends lost 4 bases at V and 4 bases at J; junction bases unmatched: 8. The CDR3 contains 15 residues. The germline gives CDR1 SGHRS, CDR2 YFSETQ. CDR3 protein: CASSAAGVVADTQYF. In DNA, the CDR3 is TGCGCCAGCAGCGCAGCGGGAGTAGTAGCAGATACGCAGTATTTT.

The chain links TRBV7-3 to TRBJ2-1, with TRBD2 matching over 7 bases. With V trimmed by 6 bases and J by 5 bases, 7 bases remained unmatched. This CDR3 comprises 14 residues. CDR1 and CDR2 (germline): SGHTA, FQGTGA. The DNA for the CDR3 is TGTGCCAGCAGTTCAAGCGGGGATAACAATGAGCAGTTCTTC. It codes for CASSSSGDNNEQFF. The complete variable domain, with remaining parts taken from reference TRBV7-3 and TRBJ2-1, reads GAGVSQTPSNKVTEKGKYVELRCDPISGHTALYWYRQSLGQGPEFLIYFQGTGAADDSGLPNDRFFAVRPEGSVSTLKIQRTERGDSAVYLCASSSSGDNNEQFFGPGTRLTVL.

The chain joins TRBV11-1 to TRBJ2-2, with D uncertain. The V gene lost 3 bases and the J gene lost 5 bases, with 7 bases spanning the gap. The CDR3 has 13 residues. Germline V lookup: CDR1 SGHAT, CDR2 FQDESV (reference sequence). The CDR3 nucleotides are TGTGCCAGCAGCTTGGGCCGAACCGGGGAGCTGTTTTTT. Translated: CASSLGRTGELFF.

V is TRBV10-3 and J is TRBJ1-1; D may be TRBD1 (5 bases). There are 13 residues in the CDR3. CDR1 ENHRY and CDR2 SYGVKD come from the germline V gene. Trimming took off 5 bases at V and 6 bases at J, with 13 bases between the two ends. The CDR3 DNA follows: TGTGCCATCAGTTTGAGTCGGGGGGCTGAAGCTTTCTTT. It encodes CAISLSRGAEAFF.

The table lists this clone with a few counts. The gene calls are TRBV14 and TRBJ1-2; 7 positions match TRBD1. CDR1 and CDR2 (germline): SGHDN, FVKESK. Trimming took 4 bases from V and 6 from J; bases not matched to a gene: 5. The CDR3 contains 13 residues. CDR3 bases: TGTGCCAGCAGCCCAGGACAGGCGAATGGCTACACCTTC. It yields the protein CASSPGQANGYTF.

The genes are TRBV7-2 and TRBJ2-1; weak D call: TRBD2 (6 bases). CDR1 is SGHTA and CDR2 is FQGNSA in the germline V gene. The CDR3 is 15 amino acids. The V gene lost 1 base and the J gene lost 8 bases, with 15 bases spanning the gap. The CDR3, as DNA: TGTGCCAGCAGCTTAGGACTAGTTGGTAGGTATGAGCAGTTCTTC. Its translation: CASSLGLVGRYEQFF.

This clone showed up just once. The chain combines TRBV5-1 with TRBJ1-4, with a weak D call TRBD1 (6 bases). Trimming took off 4 bases at V and 6 bases at J, with 13 bases between the two ends. The CDR3 has 14 amino acids. Germline loops: CDR1 SGHRS, CDR2 YFSETQ. CDR3 sequence reads: CASSIEGQHEKLFF. The CDR3 DNA sequence: TGCGCCAGCAGCATAGAAGGACAGCATGAAAAACTGTTTTTT.

The chain combines TRBV18 with TRBJ1-2; 9 bases map to TRBD1. Trimming removed 1 base from V and 6 bases from J; junction bases left unmatched: 0. Germline V CDR1 and CDR2: KGHSH, LQKENI. The CDR3 loop spans 13 amino acids. The CDR3: CASSPRDRDGYTF. In DNA, the CDR3 is TGTGCCAGCTCACCACGGGACAGGGATGGCTACACCTTC.

The chain couples TRBV27 to TRBJ1-2, with a possible D match to TRBD1 (5 bases). Germline V gene data show CDR1 as MNHEY and CDR2 as SMNVEV (reference sequence). This CDR3 is 17 amino acids long. With 6 bases removed from V and 2 bases from J, the gap between germline ends came to 22 bases. CDR3 in amino acids: CASSPDGGTKINYGYTF. For the CDR3, the DNA is TGTGCCAGCAGCCCTGACGGGGGGACTAAGATAAACTATGGCTACACCTTC.

The sample holds a few counts of this clone. V is TRBV5-5 and J is TRBJ1-6; D uncertain. V was pared by 1 base and J by 8 bases, with 13 bases between. Germline CDR1 and CDR2: SGHKS and YYEKEE (reference sequence). The CDR3 is made up of 15 amino acids. CDR3 residues: CASSLLAAMDSPLHF. DNA of the CDR3: TGTGCCAGCAGCTTGCTGGCGGCTATGGATTCACCCCTCCACTTT.

V and J are TRBV5-5 and TRBJ2-2, with TRBD1 matching 9 bases. CDR3 length: 15 amino acids. The trim removed 4 bases at V and 3 bases at J, leaving 4 bases unmatched. Per germline, CDR1 SGHKS and CDR2 YYEKEE (reference sequence). CDR3 sequence reads: CASSPRQGDTGELFF. The DNA for the CDR3 is TGTGCCAGCAGCCCCCGACAGGGGGACACCGGGGAGCTGTTTTTT.

The chain combines TRBV10-3 with TRBJ1-4, with TRBD1 matching over 10 bases. The junction had 7 bases not matched to a gene; V was cut back by 10 bases and J by 8 bases. This CDR3 is built from 13 residues. Per the germline V gene, CDR1 is ENHRY and CDR2 is SYGVKD. The CDR3 nucleotides read TGTGCCACGTCGGACAGGGGGGGCGAAAAACTGTTTTTT. Amino acid sequence: CATSDRGGEKLFF.

This clone has a single count. The genes are TRBV23-1 and TRBJ2-5, with TRBD1 matching 8 bases. TRBV23-1 is known as an ORF, though its function is uncertain. There are 17 residues in the CDR3. The trim removed 9 bases at V and 0 bases at J, leaving 15 bases unmatched. CDR3 residues: CASLDISTGAYQETQYF. CDR3 nucleotides: TGCGCCAGTCTCGATATTTCGACAGGGGCGTACCAAGAGACCCAGTACTTC.

V is TRBV5-1 and J is TRBJ2-1, with D possibly matching TRBD2 (7 bases). Trimming left V 4 bases short and J 0 bases short, with 35 bases between. Germline values: CDR1 SGHRS, CDR2 YFSETQ. CDR3 length equals 23 residues. The CDR3 nucleotides read TGCGCCAGCAGCCCTTTTATCGTCCCGCTGAAGGGGGGGCATCAGAGCTCCTACAATGAGCAGTTCTTC. Translated, it gives CASSPFIVPLKGGHQSSYNEQFF.

The rearrangement joins TRBV28 to TRBJ2-4, with 7 bases identical to TRBD2. J lost 2 bases, V lost 6 bases, and 4 bases had no gene match. Germline assignment: CDR1 MDHEN and CDR2 SYDVKM. This CDR3 has 14 residues. The CDR3 sequence: CASSLGGTKNIQYF. The DNA for the CDR3 is TGTGCCAGCAGCCTGGGGGGGACCAAAAACATTCAGTACTTC.

This clone was recorded once. This chain connects TRBV5-4 to TRBJ2-5; D is ambiguous. Germline-derived CDR1 and CDR2 are SGHNT and YYREEE (reference sequence). Trimming left V 0 bases short and J 5 bases short, with 14 bases between. The length of the CDR3 is 15 residues. In nucleotides, the CDR3 is TGTGCCAGCAGCTTGGTCGGCAGCGAATGGGAGACCCAGTACTTC. Its protein product is CASSLVGSEWETQYF.

The V call is TRBV4-1, the J call TRBJ2-5, with TRBD2 matching 8 bases. Per the germline V gene, CDR1 is MGHRA and CDR2 is YSYEKL. The CDR3 covers 13 residues. The J segment lost 4 bases and the V segment lost 3 bases, leaving 1 base of the junction unmatched. CDR3 DNA sequence: TGCGCCAGCAGCCAGCTAGCGGGAGAGACCCAGTACTTC. Protein: CASSQLAGETQYF.

The chain links TRBV7-8 to TRBJ1-1, with 10 bases aligning to TRBD1. The CDR3 runs 15 residues. CDR1 is SGHVS, CDR2 FQNEAQ, per germline. V trimming: 7 bases; J trimming: 5 bases; junction bases outside the gene matches: 10. CDR3 DNA sequence: TGTGCCAGCACCCCCCCGGGACAGGGGTTGACTGAAGCTTTCTTT. Translated, it gives CASTPPGQGLTEAFF.

The J gene is TRBJ2-7, the V gene TRBV12-3 or TRBV12-4; D uncertain. V gave up 4 bases and J gave up 0 bases, with 7 bases separating them. This CDR3 has 13 residues. For the CDR3, the DNA is TGTGCCAGCAGTTACAGATACTCCTACGAGCAGTACTTC. Amino acid sequence: CASSYRYSYEQYF.